The T cell receptor beta chain under discussion was sequenced for a study of control samples from healthy donors and cancer patients. This clone was recorded once. The CDR3 sequence is 14 residues long. After removal of 6 bases from V and 4 bases from J, the junction contained 7 bases not matched to a gene. CDR1 is MNHEY, CDR2 SVGAGI, per germline. Clones were sequenced by immunoSEQ multiplex PCR, and TCRdb holds only the in-frame ones, with some missing. The data hold 85,000 to 95,000 clones, with about nine tenths observed a single time. The chain employs TRBV6-5 and TRBJ1-1, with TRBD1 matching 8 bases. What was sequenced was blood. The TCR was taken from a woman aged 65 to 85 in good health. The CDR3, as DNA: TGTGCCAGCAGAATTACTACAGGGGGCACTGAAGCTTTCTTT. Its protein product is CASRITTGGTEAFF.